This TCR beta chain was recorded in a study of blood T cell repertoires in COVID-19. Study details: The analysed material was cDNA or gDNA that came from T cells, B-cell-depleted T cells, or PBMCs.

Authors' processing steps: Amplified reference gene primers provided the basis for estimating nucleated cell counts. The protocol was immunoSEQ multiplex PCR, while the TCRdb copy is restricted to in-frame clones and leaves out a portion. V and J calls and clone size are copied from that table; D and trimming were computed from the DNA. This sample yields approximately 130,000 clones, of which 87% are seen a single time; about 2.5% belongs to the top ten. Sequencing was carried out using peripheral blood. The TCR comes from a man between 50 and 59 years old with active COVID-19.

The DNA of the CDR3 is TGTGCCAGCAGCCAGAGCGGGGGGGCCCCAGAGACCCAGTACTTC. Residues: CASSQSGGAPETQYF. The chain links TRBV3-1 (or the pseudogene TRBV3-2) to TRBJ2-5; 10 bases line up with TRBD2. V was clipped by 3 bases and J by 4 bases; unmatched bases: 5. The CDR3 is 15 amino acids. Germline CDR1 reads LGHDT; CDR2 reads YNNKEL (reference sequence).